This T cell receptor (beta chain) was recorded in a study of control samples from healthy donors and cancer patients. This CDR3 is 12 amino acids long. V lost 3 bases and J lost 5, with 5 bases in between. CDR1 is LNHNV and CDR2 is YYDKDF in the germline V gene (reference sequence). TCRdb's table, derived via immunoSEQ multiplex PCR, lists solely in-frame clones and lacks some. The profile shows about 160,000 clones, over 90% of them singletons. The rearrangement joins TRBV15 to TRBJ2-1; unclear D gene. Sequencing was performed on blood. The TCR originated in a woman between 25 and 40 years old in good health. In DNA form, the CDR3 reads TGTGCCACCAGCAGCCCGCACAATGAGCAGTTCTTC. It translates to CATSSPHNEQFF.